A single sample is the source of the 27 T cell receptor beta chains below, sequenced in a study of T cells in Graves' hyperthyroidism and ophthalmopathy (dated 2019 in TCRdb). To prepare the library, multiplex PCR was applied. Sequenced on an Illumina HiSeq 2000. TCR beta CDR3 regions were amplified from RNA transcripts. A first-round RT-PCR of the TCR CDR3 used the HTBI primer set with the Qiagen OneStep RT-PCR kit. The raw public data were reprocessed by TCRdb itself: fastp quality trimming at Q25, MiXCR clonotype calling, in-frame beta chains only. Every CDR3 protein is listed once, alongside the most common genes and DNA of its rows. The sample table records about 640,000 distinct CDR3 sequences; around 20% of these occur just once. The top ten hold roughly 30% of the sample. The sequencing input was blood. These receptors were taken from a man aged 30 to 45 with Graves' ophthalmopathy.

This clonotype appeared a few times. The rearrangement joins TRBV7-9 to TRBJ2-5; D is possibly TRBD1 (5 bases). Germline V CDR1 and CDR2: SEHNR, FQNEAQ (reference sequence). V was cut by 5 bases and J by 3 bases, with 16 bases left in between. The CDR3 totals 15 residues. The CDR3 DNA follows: TGTGCCAGCAGCCAGGCACCGGTAGGGGAAGAGACCCAGTACTTC. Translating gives CASSQAPVGEETQYF. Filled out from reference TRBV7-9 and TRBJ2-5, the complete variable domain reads DTGVSQNPRHKITKRGQNVTFRCDPISEHNRLYWYRQTLGQGPEFLTYFQNEAQLEKSRLLSDRFSAERPKGSFSTLEIQRTEQGDSAMYLCASSQAPVGEETQYFGPGTRLLVL.

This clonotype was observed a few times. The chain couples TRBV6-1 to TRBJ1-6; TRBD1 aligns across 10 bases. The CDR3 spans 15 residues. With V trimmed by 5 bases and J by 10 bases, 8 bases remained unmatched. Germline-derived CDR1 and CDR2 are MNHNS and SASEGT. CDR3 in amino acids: CASSPPGQGLSPLHF. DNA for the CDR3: TGTGCCAGCAGTCCACCGGGACAGGGGCTATCACCCCTCCACTTT.

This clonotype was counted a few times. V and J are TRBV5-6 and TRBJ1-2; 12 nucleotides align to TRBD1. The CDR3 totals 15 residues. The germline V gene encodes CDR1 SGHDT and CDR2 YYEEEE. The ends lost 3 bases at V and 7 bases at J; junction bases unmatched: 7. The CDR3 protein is CASSSRDRGRGGYTF. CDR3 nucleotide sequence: TGTGCCAGCAGCTCGAGGGACAGGGGGCGAGGTGGCTACACCTTC. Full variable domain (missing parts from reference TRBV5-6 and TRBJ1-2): DAGVTQSPTHLIKTRGQQVTLRCSPKSGHDTVSWYQQALGQGPQFIFQYYEEEERQRGNFPDRFSGHQFPNYSSELNVNALLLGDSALYLCASSSRDRGRGGYTFGSGTRLTVV.

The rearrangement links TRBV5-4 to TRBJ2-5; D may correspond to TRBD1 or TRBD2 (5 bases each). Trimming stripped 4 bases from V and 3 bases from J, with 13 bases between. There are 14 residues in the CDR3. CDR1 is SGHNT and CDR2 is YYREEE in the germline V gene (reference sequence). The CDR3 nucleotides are TGTGCCAGCAGCCCCCGGGACGGGAAAGAGACCCAGTACTTC. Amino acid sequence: CASSPRDGKETQYF.

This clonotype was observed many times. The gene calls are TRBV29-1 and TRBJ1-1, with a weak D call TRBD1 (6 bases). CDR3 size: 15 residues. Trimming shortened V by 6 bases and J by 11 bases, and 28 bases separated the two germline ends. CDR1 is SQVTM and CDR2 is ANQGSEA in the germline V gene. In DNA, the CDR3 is TGCAGCGTCCAGGATAGACAGGCCTTGGGGGGAAAGGCTTTCTTT. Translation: CSVQDRQALGGKAFF.

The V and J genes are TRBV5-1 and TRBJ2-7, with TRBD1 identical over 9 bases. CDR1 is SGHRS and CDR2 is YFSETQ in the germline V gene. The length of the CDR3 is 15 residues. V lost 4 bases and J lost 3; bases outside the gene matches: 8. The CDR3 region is CASSMGTGTLYEQYF. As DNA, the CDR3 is TGCGCCAGCAGCATGGGGACAGGGACCCTCTACGAGCAGTACTTC. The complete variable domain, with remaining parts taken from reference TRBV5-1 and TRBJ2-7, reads KAGVTQTPRYLIKTRGQQVTLSCSPISGHRSVSWYQQTPGQGLQFLFEYFSETQRNKGNFPGRFSGRQFSNSRSEMNVSTLELGDSALYLCASSMGTGTLYEQYFGPGTRLTVT.

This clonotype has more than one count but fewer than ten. The CDR3 is CASSPQPPDSLTGNTIYF. The CDR3 bases are TGTGCCAGCAGCCCCCAACCCCCGGATTCCCTGACTGGAAACACCATATATTTT. The chain has TRBV12-3 or TRBV12-4 and TRBJ1-3; D call uncertain. This CDR3 comprises 18 residues. V dropped 6 bases and J dropped 2 bases, with 23 bases sitting between them.

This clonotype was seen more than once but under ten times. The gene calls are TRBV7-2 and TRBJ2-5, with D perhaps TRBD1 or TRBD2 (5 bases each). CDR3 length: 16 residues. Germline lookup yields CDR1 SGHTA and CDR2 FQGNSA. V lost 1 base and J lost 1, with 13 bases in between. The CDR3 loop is CASSLGGLTVQETQYF. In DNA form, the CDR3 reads TGTGCCAGCAGCTTAGGCGGGTTGACAGTCCAAGAGACCCAGTACTTC.

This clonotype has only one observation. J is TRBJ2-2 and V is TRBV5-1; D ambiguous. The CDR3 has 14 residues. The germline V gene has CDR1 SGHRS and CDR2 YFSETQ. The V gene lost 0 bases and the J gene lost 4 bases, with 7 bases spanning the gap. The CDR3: CASSLVESTGELFF. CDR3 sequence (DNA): TGCGCCAGCAGCTTGGTCGAGTCCACCGGGGAGCTGTTTTTT.

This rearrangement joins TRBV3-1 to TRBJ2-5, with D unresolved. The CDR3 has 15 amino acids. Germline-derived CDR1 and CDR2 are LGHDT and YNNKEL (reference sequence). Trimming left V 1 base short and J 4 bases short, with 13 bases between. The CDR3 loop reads CASSQGGQALETQYF. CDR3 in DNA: TGTGCCAGCAGCCAAGGAGGCCAGGCCTTAGAGACCCAGTACTTC.

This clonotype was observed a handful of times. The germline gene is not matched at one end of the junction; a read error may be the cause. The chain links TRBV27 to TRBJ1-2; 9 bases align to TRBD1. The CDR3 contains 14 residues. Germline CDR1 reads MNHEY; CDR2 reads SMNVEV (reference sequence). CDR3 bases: TGTGTCAGCAGTCACAGGGGGCCCAACTATGGCTACACCTTC. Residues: CVSSHRGPNYGYTF.

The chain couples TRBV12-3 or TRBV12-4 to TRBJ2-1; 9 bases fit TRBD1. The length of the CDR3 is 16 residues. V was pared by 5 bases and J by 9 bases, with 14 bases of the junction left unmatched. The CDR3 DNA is TGTGCCAGCAGTCCCCCAGGGGACAGGGTGCTAGGTGAGCAGTTCTTC. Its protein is CASSPPGDRVLGEQFF.

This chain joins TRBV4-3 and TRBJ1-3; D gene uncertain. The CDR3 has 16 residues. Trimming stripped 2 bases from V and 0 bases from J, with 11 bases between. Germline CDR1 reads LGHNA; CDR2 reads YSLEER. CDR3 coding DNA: TGCGCCAGCAGCCAATCGAAACAGCTCTCTGGAAACACCATATATTTT. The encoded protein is CASSQSKQLSGNTIYF.

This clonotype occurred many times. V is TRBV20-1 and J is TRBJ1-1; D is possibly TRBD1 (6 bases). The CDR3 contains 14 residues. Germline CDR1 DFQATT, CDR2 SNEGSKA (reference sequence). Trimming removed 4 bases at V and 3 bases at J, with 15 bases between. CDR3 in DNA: TGCAGTGCTACCGCCGGGGGGCCCGACACTGAAGCTTTCTTT. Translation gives CSATAGGPDTEAFF.

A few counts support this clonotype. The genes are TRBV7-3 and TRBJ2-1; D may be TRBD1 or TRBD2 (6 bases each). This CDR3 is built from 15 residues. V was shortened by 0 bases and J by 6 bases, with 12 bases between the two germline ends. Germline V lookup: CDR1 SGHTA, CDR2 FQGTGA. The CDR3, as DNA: TGTGCCAGCAGCTTAACGGGGGGCAGGGTCAATGAGCAGTTCTTC. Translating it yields CASSLTGGRVNEQFF.

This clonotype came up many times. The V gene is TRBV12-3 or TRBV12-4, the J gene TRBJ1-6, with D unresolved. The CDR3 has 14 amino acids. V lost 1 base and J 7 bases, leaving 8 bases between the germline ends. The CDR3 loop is CASSLGVLNSPLHF. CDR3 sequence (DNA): TGTGCCAGCAGTTTAGGGGTCCTCAATTCACCCCTCCACTTT.

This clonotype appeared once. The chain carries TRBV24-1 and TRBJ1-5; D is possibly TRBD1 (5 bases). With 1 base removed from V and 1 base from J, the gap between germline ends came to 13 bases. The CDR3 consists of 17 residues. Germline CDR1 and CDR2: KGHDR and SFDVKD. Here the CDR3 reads CATSDLGALGSNQPQHF. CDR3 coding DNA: TGTGCCACCAGTGATTTAGGGGCTCTAGGGAGCAATCAGCCCCAGCATTTT.

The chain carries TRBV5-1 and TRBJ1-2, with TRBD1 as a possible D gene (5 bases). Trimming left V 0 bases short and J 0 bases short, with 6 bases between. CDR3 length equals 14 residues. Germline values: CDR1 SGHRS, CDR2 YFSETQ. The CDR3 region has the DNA TGCGCCAGCAGCTTGGCGGGGGCTAACTATGGCTACACCTTC. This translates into CASSLAGANYGYTF.

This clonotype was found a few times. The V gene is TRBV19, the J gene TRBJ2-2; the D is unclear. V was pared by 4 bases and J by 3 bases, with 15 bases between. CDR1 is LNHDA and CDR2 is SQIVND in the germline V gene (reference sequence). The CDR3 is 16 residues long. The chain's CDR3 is CASSTAPQTDTGELFF. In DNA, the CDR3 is TGTGCCAGTAGTACCGCCCCCCAAACAGACACCGGGGAGCTGTTTTTT.

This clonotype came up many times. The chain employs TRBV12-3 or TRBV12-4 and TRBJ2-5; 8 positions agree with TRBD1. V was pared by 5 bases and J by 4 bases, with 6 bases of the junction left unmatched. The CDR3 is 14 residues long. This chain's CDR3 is CASSPYTGGETQYF. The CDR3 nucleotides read TGTGCCAGCAGTCCGTATACAGGGGGAGAGACCCAGTACTTC.

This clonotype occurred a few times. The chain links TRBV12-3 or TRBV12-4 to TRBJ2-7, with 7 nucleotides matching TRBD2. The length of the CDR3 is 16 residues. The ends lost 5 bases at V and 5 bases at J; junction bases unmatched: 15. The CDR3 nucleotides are TGTGCCAGCAGTCCCCTTGGGAGGGTTGGAGTCCACGAGCAGTACTTC. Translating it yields CASSPLGRVGVHEQYF.

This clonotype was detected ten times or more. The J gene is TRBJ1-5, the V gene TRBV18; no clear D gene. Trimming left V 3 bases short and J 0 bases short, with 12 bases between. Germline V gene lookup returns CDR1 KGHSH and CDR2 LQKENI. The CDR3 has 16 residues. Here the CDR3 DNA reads TGTGCCAGCTCACCCGCGGGGTTGTATAGCAATCAGCCCCAGCATTTT. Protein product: CASSPAGLYSNQPQHF.

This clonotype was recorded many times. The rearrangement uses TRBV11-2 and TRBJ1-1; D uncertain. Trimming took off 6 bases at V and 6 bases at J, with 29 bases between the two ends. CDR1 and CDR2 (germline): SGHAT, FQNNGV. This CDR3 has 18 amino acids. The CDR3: CASRTTRRGSGKRSEAFF. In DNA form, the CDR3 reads TGTGCCAGCAGGACAACGCGGCGAGGGAGCGGTAAACGGTCTGAAGCTTTCTTT.

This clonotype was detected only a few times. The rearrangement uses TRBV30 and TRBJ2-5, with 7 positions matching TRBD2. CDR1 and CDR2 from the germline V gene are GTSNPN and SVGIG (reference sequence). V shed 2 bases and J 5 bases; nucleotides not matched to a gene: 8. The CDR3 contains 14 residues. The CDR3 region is CAWSRGRVAETQYF. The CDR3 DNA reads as TGTGCCTGGAGTCGGGGGAGGGTGGCCGAGACCCAGTACTTC. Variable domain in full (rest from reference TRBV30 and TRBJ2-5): SQTIHQWPATLVQPVGSPLSLECTVEGTSNPNLYWYRQAAGRGLQLLFYSVGIGQISSEVPQNLSASRPQDRQFILSSKKLLLSDSGFYLCAWSRGRVAETQYFGPGTRLLVL.

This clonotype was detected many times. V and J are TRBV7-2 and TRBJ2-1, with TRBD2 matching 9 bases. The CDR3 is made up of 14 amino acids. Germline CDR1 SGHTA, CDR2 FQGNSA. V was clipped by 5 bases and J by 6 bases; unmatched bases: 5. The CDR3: CASSTGLAGNEQFF. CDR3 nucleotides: TGTGCCAGCAGCACGGGACTAGCTGGCAATGAGCAGTTCTTC.

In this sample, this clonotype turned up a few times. This CDR3 reads CASSAGPGTGGNRTEAFF. The CDR3 coding sequence is TGTGCCAGCAGCGCTGGCCCCGGGACAGGGGGGAACAGGACTGAAGCTTTCTTT. The V gene is TRBV9, the J gene TRBJ1-1; 11 nucleotides align to TRBD1. J was trimmed by 5 bases and V by 3 bases; bases with no gene match: 15. This CDR3 region has 18 residues. CDR1 and CDR2 from the germline V gene are SGDLS and YYNGEE.

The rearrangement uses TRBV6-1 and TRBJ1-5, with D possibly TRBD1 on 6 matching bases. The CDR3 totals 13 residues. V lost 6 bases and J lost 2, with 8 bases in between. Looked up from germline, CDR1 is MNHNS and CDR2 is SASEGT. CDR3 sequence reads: CASRGGRNQPQHF. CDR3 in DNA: TGTGCCAGCAGAGGGGGTCGCAATCAGCCCCAGCATTTT.